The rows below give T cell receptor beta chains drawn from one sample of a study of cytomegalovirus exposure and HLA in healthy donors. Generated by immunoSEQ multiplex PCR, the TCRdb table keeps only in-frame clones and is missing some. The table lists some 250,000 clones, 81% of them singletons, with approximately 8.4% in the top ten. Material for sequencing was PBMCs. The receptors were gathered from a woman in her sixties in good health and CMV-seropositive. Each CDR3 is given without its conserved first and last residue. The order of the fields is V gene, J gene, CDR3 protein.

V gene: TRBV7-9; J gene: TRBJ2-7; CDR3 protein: ASSSLRGKLAGGSSEQY
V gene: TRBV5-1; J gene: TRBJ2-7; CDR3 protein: ASSISQVAYEQY
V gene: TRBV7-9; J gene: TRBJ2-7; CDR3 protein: ASTPDRAGEQY
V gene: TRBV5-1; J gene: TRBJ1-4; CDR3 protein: ASSLDRGREKLF
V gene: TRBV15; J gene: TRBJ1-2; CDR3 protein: ATSRDSQGAYGYT
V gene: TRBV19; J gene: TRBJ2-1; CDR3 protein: ATMGLAGAGEQF
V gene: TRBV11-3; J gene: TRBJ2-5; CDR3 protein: ASSYNRGIGETQY
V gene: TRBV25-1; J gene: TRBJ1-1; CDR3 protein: ASSLTGGPLGSTEAF
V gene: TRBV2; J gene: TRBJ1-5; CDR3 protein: ASSPDRGVGQPQH
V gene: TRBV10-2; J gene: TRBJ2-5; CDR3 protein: ASSEVPGRETQY
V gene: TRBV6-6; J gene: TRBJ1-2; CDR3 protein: ASSQDRANYGYT
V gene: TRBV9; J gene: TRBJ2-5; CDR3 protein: ASSVGPGAGETQY
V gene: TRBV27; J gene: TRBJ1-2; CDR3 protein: ASSFGTGGNYGYT
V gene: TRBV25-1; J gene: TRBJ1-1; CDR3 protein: ASSGTGIVNTEAF
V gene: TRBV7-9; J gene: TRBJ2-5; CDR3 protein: ASSEGTQY
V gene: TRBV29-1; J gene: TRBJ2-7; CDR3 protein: SVGVSGSEQY
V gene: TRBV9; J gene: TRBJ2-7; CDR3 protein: ASSVGQGAYEQY
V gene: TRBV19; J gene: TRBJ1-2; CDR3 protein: ASSIGAIVNYGYT
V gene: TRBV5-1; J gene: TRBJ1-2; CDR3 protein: ASSLEQGAYGYT